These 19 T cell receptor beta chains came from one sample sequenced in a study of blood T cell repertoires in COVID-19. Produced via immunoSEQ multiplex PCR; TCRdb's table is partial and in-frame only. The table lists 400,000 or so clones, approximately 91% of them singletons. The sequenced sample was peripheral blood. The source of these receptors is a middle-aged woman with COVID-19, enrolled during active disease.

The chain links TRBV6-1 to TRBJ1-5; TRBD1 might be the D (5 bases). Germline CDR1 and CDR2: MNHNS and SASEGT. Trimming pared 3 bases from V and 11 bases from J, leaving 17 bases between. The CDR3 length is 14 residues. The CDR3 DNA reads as TGTGCCAGCAGTGAGGGGCGGTACGCCTCGGCCCAGCATTTT. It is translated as CASSEGRYASAQHF.

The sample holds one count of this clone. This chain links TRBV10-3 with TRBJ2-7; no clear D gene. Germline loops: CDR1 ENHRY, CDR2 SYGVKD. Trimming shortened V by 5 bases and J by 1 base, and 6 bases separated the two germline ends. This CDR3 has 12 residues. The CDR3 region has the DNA TGTGCCATCAGTCTAGAGTCCTACGAGCAGTACTTC. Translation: CAISLESYEQYF.

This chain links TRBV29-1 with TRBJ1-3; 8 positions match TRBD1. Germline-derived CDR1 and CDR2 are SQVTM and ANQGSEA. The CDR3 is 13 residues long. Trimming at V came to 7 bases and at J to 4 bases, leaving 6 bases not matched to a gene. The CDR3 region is CSAGRGPGNTIYF. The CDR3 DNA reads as TGCAGCGCTGGCAGGGGGCCCGGAAACACCATATATTTT.

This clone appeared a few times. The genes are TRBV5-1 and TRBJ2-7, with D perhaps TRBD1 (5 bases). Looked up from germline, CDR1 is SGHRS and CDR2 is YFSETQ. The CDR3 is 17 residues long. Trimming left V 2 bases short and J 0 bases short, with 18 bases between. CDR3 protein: CASSFSFRTQSSYEQYF. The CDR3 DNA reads TGCGCCAGCAGCTTCAGTTTTAGGACACAGAGCTCCTACGAGCAGTACTTC.

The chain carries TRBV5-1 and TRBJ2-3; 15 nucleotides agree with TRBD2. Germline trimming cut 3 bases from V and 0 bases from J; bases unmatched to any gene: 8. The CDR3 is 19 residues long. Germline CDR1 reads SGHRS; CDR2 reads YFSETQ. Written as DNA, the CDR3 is TGCGCCAGCAGCTCGGGACTAGCGGGAGGTAAACCTAGCACAGATACGCAGTATTTT. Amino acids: CASSSGLAGGKPSTDTQYF.

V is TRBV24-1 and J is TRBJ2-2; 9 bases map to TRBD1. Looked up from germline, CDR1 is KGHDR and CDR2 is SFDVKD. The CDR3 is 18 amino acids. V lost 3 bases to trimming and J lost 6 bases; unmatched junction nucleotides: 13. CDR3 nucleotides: TGTGCCACCAGTGATCCATCGCCCGGGACAGGGCCGGCCGGGGAGCTGTTTTTT. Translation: CATSDPSPGTGPAGELFF.

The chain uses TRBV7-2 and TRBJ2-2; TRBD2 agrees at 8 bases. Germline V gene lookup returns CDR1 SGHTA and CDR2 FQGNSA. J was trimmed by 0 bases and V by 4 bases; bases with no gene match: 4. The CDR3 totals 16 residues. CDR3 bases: TGTGCCAGCAGCTCCTCAGCGGGAGCGAACACCGGGGAGCTGTTTTTT. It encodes CASSSSAGANTGELFF.

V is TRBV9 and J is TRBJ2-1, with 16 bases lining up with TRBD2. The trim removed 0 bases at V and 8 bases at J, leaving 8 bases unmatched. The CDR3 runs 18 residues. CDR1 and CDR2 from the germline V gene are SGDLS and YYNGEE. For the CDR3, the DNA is TGTGCCAGCAGCGTAGCAGGGACTAGCGGGAGGGCCGGGGATGAGCAGTTCTTC. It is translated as CASSVAGTSGRAGDEQFF. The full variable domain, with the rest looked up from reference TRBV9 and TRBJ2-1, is DSGVTQTPKHLITATGQRVTLRCSPRSGDLSVYWYQQSLDQGLQFLIQYYNGEERAKGNILERFSAQQFPDLHSELNLSSLELGDSALYFCASSVAGTSGRAGDEQFFGPGTRLTVL.

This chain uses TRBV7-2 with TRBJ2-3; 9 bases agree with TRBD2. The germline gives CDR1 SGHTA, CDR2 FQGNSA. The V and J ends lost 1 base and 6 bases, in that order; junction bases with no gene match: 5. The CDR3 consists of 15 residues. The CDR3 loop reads CASSLVGGRVDTQYF. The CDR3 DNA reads TGTGCCAGCAGCTTAGTAGGCGGGAGGGTCGATACGCAGTATTTT. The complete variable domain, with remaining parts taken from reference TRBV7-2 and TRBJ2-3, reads GAGVSQSPSNKVTEKGKDVELRCDPISGHTALYWYRQSLGQGLEFLIYFQGNSAPDKSGLPSDRFSAERTGGSVSTLTIQRTQQEDSAVYLCASSLVGGRVDTQYFGPGTRLTVL.

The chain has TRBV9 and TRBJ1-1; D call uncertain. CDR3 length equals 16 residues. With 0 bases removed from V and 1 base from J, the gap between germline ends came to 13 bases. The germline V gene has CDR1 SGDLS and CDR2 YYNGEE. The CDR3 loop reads CASSVGSAASNTEAFF. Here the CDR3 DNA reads TGTGCCAGCAGCGTAGGCAGCGCTGCATCGAACACTGAAGCTTTCTTT.

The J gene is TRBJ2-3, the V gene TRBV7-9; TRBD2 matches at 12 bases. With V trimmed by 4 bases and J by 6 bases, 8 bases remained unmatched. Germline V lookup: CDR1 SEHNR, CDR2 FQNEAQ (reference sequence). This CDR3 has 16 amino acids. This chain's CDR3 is CASSSVGLAGGDTQYF. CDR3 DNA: TGTGCCAGCAGCTCCGTGGGGCTAGCGGGAGGGGATACGCAGTATTTT. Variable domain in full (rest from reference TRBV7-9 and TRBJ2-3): DTGVSQNPRHKITKRGQNVTFRCDPISEHNRLYWYRQTLGQGPEFLTYFQNEAQLEKSRLLSDRFSAERPKGSFSTLEIQRTEQGDSAMYLCASSSVGLAGGDTQYFGPGTRLTVL.

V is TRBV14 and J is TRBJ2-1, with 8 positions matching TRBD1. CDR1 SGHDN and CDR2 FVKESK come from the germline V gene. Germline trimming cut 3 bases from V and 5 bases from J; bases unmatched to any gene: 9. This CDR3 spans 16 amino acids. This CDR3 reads CASSHLSGGTDNEQFF. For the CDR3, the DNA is TGTGCCAGCAGCCATCTATCAGGGGGCACCGACAATGAGCAGTTCTTC.

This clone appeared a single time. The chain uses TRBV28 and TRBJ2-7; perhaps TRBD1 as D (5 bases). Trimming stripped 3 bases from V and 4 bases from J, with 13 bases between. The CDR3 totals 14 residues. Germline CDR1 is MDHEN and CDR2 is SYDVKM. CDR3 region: CASSLYPTVYEQYF. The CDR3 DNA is TGTGCCAGCAGTTTGTACCCGACAGTGTACGAGCAGTACTTC.

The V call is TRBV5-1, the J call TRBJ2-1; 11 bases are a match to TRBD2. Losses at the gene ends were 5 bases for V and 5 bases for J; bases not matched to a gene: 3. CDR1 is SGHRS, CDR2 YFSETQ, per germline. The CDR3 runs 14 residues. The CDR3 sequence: CASRLAGVHNEQFF. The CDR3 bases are TGCGCCAGCAGACTAGCGGGAGTCCACAATGAGCAGTTCTTC.

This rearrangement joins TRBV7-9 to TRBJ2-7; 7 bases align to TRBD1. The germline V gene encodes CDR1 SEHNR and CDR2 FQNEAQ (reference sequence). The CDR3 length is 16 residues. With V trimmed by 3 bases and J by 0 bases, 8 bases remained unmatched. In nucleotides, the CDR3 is TGTGCCAGCAGCTTGGCGATGGGGACAGACTCCTACGAGCAGTACTTC. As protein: CASSLAMGTDSYEQYF.

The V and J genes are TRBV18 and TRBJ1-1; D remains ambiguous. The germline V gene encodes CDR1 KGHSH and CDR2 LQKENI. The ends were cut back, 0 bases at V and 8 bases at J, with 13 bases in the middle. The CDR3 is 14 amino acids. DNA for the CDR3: TGTGCCAGCTCACCACCGTTTGTGGGAGGGGAAGCTTTCTTT. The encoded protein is CASSPPFVGGEAFF.

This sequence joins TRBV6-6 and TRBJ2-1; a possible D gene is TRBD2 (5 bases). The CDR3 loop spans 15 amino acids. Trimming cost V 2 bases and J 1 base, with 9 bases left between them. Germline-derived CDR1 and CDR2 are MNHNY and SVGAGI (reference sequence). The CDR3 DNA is TGTGCCAGCAGTTACACTAGGCTGTCCTACAATGAGCAGTTCTTC. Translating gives CASSYTRLSYNEQFF.

CDR3 amino acids: CSQRGEYF. The CDR3 region has the DNA TGTTCTCAACGGGGAGAGTATTTT. V usage is TRBV3-1 (or the pseudogene TRBV3-2) and J usage is TRBJ2-3; tentative D call: TRBD2 (5 bases). Germline lookup yields CDR1 LGHDT and CDR2 YNNKEL (reference sequence). This CDR3 spans 8 amino acids.

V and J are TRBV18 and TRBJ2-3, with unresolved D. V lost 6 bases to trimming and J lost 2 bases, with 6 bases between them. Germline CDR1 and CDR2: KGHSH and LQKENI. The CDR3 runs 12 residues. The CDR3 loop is CASSTYTDTQYF. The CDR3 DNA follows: TGTGCCAGCTCCACCTACACAGATACGCAGTATTTT.